Below are 21 T cell receptor beta chains sequenced from a single sample in a study of Ad26.COV2.S vaccination and SARS-CoV-2 variants. Documented treatment: 15 to 20 received Ad26.COV2.S at low or high dose, single or two shots; about 5 received placebo; per-sample allocation not given. Following the first vaccine or placebo injection, samples were taken on day 63. Sequencing used immunoSEQ multiplex PCR; TCRdb keeps in-frame clones, though not all of them. The sample has 350,000 to 400,000 clones, over 75% seen once. The sample was peripheral blood, taken in a trial of Ad26.COV2.S vaccine versus placebo. The source is a person aged 18-60 years who received the Ad26.COV2.S COVID-19 vaccine or a placebo.

J is TRBJ1-1 and V is TRBV19; D remains unclear. Germline V gives CDR1 LNHDA, CDR2 SQIVND (reference sequence). The germline V and J ends were trimmed by 9 bases and 3 bases, with 11 bases remaining between them. The CDR3 covers 12 residues. CDR3 amino acids: CASHRWDTEAFF. For the CDR3, the DNA is TGTGCCAGCCACAGATGGGACACTGAAGCTTTCTTT.

V gene TRBV2 combines with J gene TRBJ1-1; D is possibly TRBD1 (5 bases). The V end was cut by 4 bases, the J end by 10 bases, with 16 bases between. The CDR3 covers 13 residues. Germline values: CDR1 SNHLY, CDR2 FYNNEI. The CDR3 region is CASSGQGITGAFF. In nucleotides, the CDR3 is TGTGCCAGCAGTGGGCAGGGTATAACAGGAGCTTTCTTT.

A word on this clone: One end of the junction does not line up with germline, which may come from a read error. The chain is built from TRBV2 and TRBJ1-2; possible D gene TRBD1, 5 bases. Germline lookup yields CDR1 SNHLY and CDR2 FYNNEI. This CDR3 spans 12 amino acids. The CDR3 DNA reads as TGTGCCAGCAGTCCTACCGCCGGGACGCCAGCCTTC. Translation gives CASSPTAGTPAF. Using reference TRBV2 and TRBJ1-2 for the parts outside the CDR3, the full variable domain is EPEVTQTPSHQVTQMGQEVILRCVPISNHLYFYWYRQILGQKVEFLVSFYNNEISEKSEIFDDQFSVERPDGSNFTLKIRSTKLEDSAMYFCASSPTAGTPAFGSGTRLTVV.

This clone is a singleton in its sample. This rearrangement joins TRBV12-3 or TRBV12-4 to TRBJ1-6; D call uncertain. CDR3 length: 13 amino acids. The V end was cut by 6 bases, the J end by 6 bases, with 9 bases between. The CDR3: CASSTVGNSPLHF. DNA of the CDR3: TGTGCCAGCAGCACTGTCGGTAATTCACCCCTCCACTTT.

This chain uses TRBV11-2 with TRBJ2-5; 7 bases are a match to TRBD2. Germline V gene lookup returns CDR1 SGHAT and CDR2 FQNNGV. V shed 4 bases and J 7 bases; nucleotides not matched to a gene: 6. The CDR3 sequence is 13 residues long. The CDR3 is CASSSGLEGTQYF. In nucleotides, the CDR3 is TGTGCCAGCAGCTCAGGACTAGAGGGGACCCAGTACTTC. Full variable domain (outside the CDR3, taken from reference TRBV11-2 and TRBJ2-5): EAGVAQSPRYKIIEKRQSVAFWCNPISGHATLYWYQQILGQGPKLLIQFQNNGVVDDSQLPKDRFSAERLKGVDSTLKIQPAKLEDSAVYLCASSSGLEGTQYFGPGTRLLVL.

In regard to this clone: Within the sample, other DNA sequences also encode this same CDR3. The V gene is TRBV28, the J gene TRBJ1-5; D is possibly TRBD1 (5 bases). V was trimmed by 1 base and J by 6 bases, leaving 7 bases between them. The CDR3 is made up of 13 amino acids. CDR1 is MDHEN and CDR2 is SYDVKM in the germline V gene. The CDR3 coding sequence is TGTGCCAGCAGTTTATTAGGGGCTCAGCCCCAGCATTTT. Protein product: CASSLLGAQPQHF.

This clone was observed a single time. The J gene is TRBJ1-5, the V gene TRBV6-6; TRBD1 agrees at 8 bases. Germline V CDR1 and CDR2: MNHNY, SVGAGI (reference sequence). The V segment lost 0 bases and the J segment 2 bases; nucleotides outside the gene matches: 0. CDR3 size: 15 residues. The CDR3 region has the DNA TGTGCCAGCAGTTACTCGACAGGGGGCAATCAGCCCCAGCATTTT. It is translated as CASSYSTGGNQPQHF.

The chain combines TRBV5-6 with TRBJ1-2, with D possibly being TRBD1 (5 bases). This CDR3 region has 14 residues. CDR1 SGHDT and CDR2 YYEEEE come from the germline V gene. Trimming left V 2 bases short and J 6 bases short, with 14 bases between. The CDR3 protein is CASSLIQGGDGYTF. In nucleotides, the CDR3 is TGTGCCAGCAGCTTAATCCAGGGAGGAGATGGCTACACCTTC.

The J gene is TRBJ2-7, the V gene TRBV6-5, with no clear D. Germline values: CDR1 MNHEY, CDR2 SVGAGI. V was shortened by 7 bases and J by 3 bases, with 10 bases between the two germline ends. This CDR3 contains 12 residues. The CDR3 DNA reads TGTGCCAGCAAACAGCAGATCTACGAGCAGTACTTC. Protein sequence: CASKQQIYEQYF.

The chain employs TRBV6-5 and TRBJ1-2; 10 bases fit TRBD1. CDR3 length equals 16 residues. V shed 4 bases, J shed 2 bases, and the junction held 7 bases outside the gene matches. Looked up from germline, CDR1 is MNHEY and CDR2 is SVGAGI. The CDR3 DNA reads as TGTGCCAGCAGTTTCACCGGGACAGGGGTGAACTATGGCTACACCTTC. Its translation: CASSFTGTGVNYGYTF.

The CDR3 loop reads CASHHGGLGYEQYF. The CDR3 coding sequence is TGTGCCAGCCACCACGGGGGCCTCGGGTACGAGCAGTACTTC. This rearrangement joins TRBV18 to TRBJ2-7; D may correspond to TRBD1 or TRBD2 (6 bases each). This CDR3 comprises 14 residues. In germline, CDR1 is KGHSH, CDR2 LQKENI. V lost 8 bases and J 4 bases, leaving 18 bases between the germline ends.

This sequence joins TRBV24-1 and TRBJ2-2, with D unclear. Trimming cost V 7 bases and J 8 bases, with 10 bases left between them. CDR1 and CDR2 from the germline V gene are KGHDR and SFDVKD. This CDR3 region has 12 residues. DNA for the CDR3: TGTGCCACCAGGACCTTAGGTGGGGAGCTGTTTTTT. Amino acids: CATRTLGGELFF.

The rearrangement uses TRBV5-1 and TRBJ2-1, with D possibly being TRBD2 (5 bases). Germline CDR1 reads SGHRS; CDR2 reads YFSETQ. CDR3 length: 14 residues. Trimming took 1 base from V and 5 from J, leaving 10 bases between them. CDR3 DNA: TGCGCCAGCAGCTTGAGCCGGACTCACAATGAGCAGTTCTTC. It translates to CASSLSRTHNEQFF.

The CDR3 loop reads CASSLVGGREKLFF. For the CDR3, the DNA is TGTGCCAGCAGCTTAGTGGGTGGAAGGGAAAAACTGTTTTTT. The chain carries TRBV7-9 and TRBJ1-4; no clear D gene. The CDR3 length is 14 residues. Trimming took 1 base from V and 8 from J, leaving 11 bases between them. Germline CDR1 reads SEHNR; CDR2 reads FQNEAQ (reference sequence). Full variable domain (rest looked up from reference TRBV7-9 and TRBJ1-4): DTGVSQNPRHKITKRGQNVTFRCDPISEHNRLYWYRQTLGQGPEFLTYFQNEAQLEKSRLLSDRFSAERPKGSFSTLEIQRTEQGDSAMYLCASSLVGGREKLFFGSGTQLSVL.

The V call is TRBV7-8, the J call TRBJ1-4; TRBD1 agrees at 7 bases. This CDR3 contains 13 residues. Germline CDR1 and CDR2: SGHVS and FQNEAQ. V dropped 5 bases and J dropped 8; count of bases not matched to a gene: 5. This chain's CDR3 is CASSEGTAEKLFF. The CDR3 DNA reads as TGTGCCAGCAGCGAAGGGACAGCGGAAAAACTGTTTTTT.

The chain uses TRBV19 and TRBJ1-3, with 10 bases identical to TRBD1. The length of the CDR3 is 20 residues. J gave up 0 bases and V 9 bases, and 20 bases lay outside the gene matches. Germline lookup yields CDR1 LNHDA and CDR2 SQIVND (reference sequence). This chain's CDR3 is CASPSGRDRGRGGSGNTIYF. The DNA of the CDR3 is TGTGCCAGCCCCTCCGGGCGGGACAGGGGTCGTGGGGGCTCTGGAAACACCATATATTTT.

V is TRBV11-3 and J is TRBJ2-7; D gene ambiguous. The V and J ends lost 1 base and 0 bases respectively, with 7 bases between them. This CDR3 is built from 14 residues. Germline CDR1 and CDR2: SGHNT and YENEEA. CDR3 residues: CASSLGSNSYEQYF. CDR3 in DNA: TGTGCCAGCAGCTTAGGTAGCAACTCCTACGAGCAGTACTTC.

This clone has a single count. V gene TRBV2 combines with J gene TRBJ2-5, with D perhaps TRBD1 (6 bases). Germline CDR1 SNHLY, CDR2 FYNNEI. Trimming cost V 8 bases and J 0 bases, with 19 bases left between them. The CDR3 extends over 16 amino acids. DNA for the CDR3: TGTGCCAGCCGAGAATTCCGACAGGCATACCAAGAGACCCAGTACTTC. Residues: CASREFRQAYQETQYF.

The chain couples TRBV18 to TRBJ1-2; no reliable D call. Germline lookup yields CDR1 KGHSH and CDR2 LQKENI. Trimming shortened V by 1 base and J by 8 bases, and 8 bases separated the two germline ends. This CDR3 is built from 12 residues. In nucleotides, the CDR3 is TGTGCCAGCTCACCACGGACGGACGGCTACACCTTC. The encoded protein is CASSPRTDGYTF. The entire variable domain, with the rest obtained from reference TRBV18 and TRBJ1-2, is as follows: NAGVMQNPRHLVRRRGQEARLRCSPMKGHSHVYWYRQLPEEGLKFMVYLQKENIIDESGMPKERFSAEFPKEGPSILRIQQVVRGDSAAYFCASSPRTDGYTFGSGTRLTVV.

The V and J genes are TRBV11-2 and TRBJ2-1; the D call may be TRBD1 or TRBD2 (6 bases each). The ends were cut back, 1 base at V and 9 bases at J, with 10 bases in the middle. Germline V gene lookup returns CDR1 SGHAT and CDR2 FQNNGV. The CDR3 spans 13 residues. DNA of the CDR3: TGTGCCAGCAGCTTAGCCAGGGGAGGTGAGCAGTTCTTC. Its protein is CASSLARGGEQFF.

The sample holds one count of this clone. This chain connects TRBV11-3 to TRBJ2-5, with D possibly being TRBD1 (5 bases). Germline values: CDR1 SGHNT, CDR2 YENEEA. Trimming took off 8 bases at V and 4 bases at J, with 23 bases between the two ends. The CDR3 is made up of 16 amino acids. DNA for the CDR3: TGTGCCAGCCCTAAGCCAAAGACAGCAACCCGAGAGACCCAGTACTTC. It is translated as CASPKPKTATRETQYF.